This TCR beta chain derives from a study of memory CD4+ T cells and cytomegalovirus serostatus. For the study at large: This sample comes from healthy Belgian adults, eight or nine CMV seropositive, about 23 seronegative.

As regards this clone: Its antigen is still unknown.

As handled by the study authors: Out-of-frame sequences were removed, leaving some 2 million distinct TCRbeta sequences. Libraries were prepared by immunoSEQ multiplex PCR; TCRdb keeps only in-frame clonotypes and omits some of them. V, J and clone size were drawn from that table, and D and trimming were deduced from the DNA. The repertoire holds 45,000 to 55,000 clones, with about 80% as singletons. The sort gate was single viable CD3+CD4+CD8-CD45RO+ cells for memory CD4+ T cells. General study points: CMV serostatus prediction reached median AUC 0.95, or 0.91 with US-trained model. About two fifths of the roughly 150 known CMV-associated TCRbeta sequences appeared in CD4+ memory.

The CDR3 has 16 amino acids. V lost 3 bases, J lost 2 bases, and 14 bases lay in between. Germline V gene data show CDR1 as MRHNA and CDR2 as SNTAGT. Material for sequencing was memory CD4+ T cells from blood. The chain recombines TRBV6-4 with TRBJ2-1, with D maybe TRBD2 (5 bases). The sequence was collected from an adult in good health and CMV-seronegative. The CDR3 is CASSEFTAAPYNEQFF. As DNA, the CDR3 is TGTGCCAGCAGTGAGTTTACAGCGGCGCCCTACAATGAGCAGTTCTTC.